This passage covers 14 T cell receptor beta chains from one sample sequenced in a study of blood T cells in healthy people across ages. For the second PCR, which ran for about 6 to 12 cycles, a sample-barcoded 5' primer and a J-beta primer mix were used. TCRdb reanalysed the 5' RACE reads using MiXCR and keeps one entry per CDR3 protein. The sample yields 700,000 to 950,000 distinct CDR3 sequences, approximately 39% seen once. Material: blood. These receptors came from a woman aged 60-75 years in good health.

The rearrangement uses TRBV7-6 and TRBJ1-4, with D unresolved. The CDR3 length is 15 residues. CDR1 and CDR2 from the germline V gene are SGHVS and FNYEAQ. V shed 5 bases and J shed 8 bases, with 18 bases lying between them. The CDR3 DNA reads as TGTGCCAGCAGCCCCTCGAACGGCGGGCGGGAAAAACTGTTTTTT. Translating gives CASSPSNGGREKLFF.

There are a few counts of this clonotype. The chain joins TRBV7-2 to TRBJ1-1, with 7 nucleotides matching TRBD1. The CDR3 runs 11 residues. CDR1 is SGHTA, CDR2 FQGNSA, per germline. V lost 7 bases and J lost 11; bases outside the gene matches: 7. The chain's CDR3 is CASTGTVQAFF. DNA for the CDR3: TGTGCCAGCACAGGGACAGTGCAGGCTTTCTTT.

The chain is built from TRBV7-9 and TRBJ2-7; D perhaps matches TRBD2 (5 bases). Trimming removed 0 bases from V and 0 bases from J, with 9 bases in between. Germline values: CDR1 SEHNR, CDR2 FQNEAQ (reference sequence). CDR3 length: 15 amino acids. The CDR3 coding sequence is TGTGCCAGCAGCTTAGCGGCGGGCTACTCCTACGAGCAGTACTTC. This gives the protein CASSLAAGYSYEQYF.

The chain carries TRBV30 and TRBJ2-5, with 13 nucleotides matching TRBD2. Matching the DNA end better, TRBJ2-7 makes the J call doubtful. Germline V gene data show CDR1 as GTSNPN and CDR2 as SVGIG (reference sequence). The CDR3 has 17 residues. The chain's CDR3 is CAWSSGLAGEAIYEQYF. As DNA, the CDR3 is TGTGCCTGGAGTAGCGGACTAGCGGGAGAGGCGATCTACGAGCAGTACTTC.

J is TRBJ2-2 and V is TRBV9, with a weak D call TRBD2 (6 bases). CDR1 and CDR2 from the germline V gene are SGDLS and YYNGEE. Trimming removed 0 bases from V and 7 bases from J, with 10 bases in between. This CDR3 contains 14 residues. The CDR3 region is CASSVEGAGGELFF. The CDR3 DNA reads TGTGCCAGCAGCGTAGAAGGAGCGGGCGGGGAGCTGTTTTTT.

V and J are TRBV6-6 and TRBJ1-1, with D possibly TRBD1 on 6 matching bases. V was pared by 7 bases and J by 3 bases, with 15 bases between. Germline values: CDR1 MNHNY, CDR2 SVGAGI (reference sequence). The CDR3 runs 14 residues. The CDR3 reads CASTSKQGYTEAFF. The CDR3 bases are TGTGCCAGCACCAGCAAACAGGGTTACACTGAAGCTTTCTTT.

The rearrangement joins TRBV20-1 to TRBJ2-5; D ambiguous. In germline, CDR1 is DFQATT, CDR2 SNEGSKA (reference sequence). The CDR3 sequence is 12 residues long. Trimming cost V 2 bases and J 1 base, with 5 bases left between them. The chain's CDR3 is CSARHFQETQYF. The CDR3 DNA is TGCAGTGCTAGACACTTCCAAGAGACCCAGTACTTC.

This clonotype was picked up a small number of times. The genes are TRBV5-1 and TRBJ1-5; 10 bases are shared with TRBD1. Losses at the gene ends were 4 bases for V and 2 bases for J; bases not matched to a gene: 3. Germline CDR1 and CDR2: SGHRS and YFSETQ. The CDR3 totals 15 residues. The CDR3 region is CASSVGTGGNQPQHF. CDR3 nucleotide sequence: TGCGCCAGCAGCGTCGGGACAGGGGGCAATCAGCCCCAGCATTTT.

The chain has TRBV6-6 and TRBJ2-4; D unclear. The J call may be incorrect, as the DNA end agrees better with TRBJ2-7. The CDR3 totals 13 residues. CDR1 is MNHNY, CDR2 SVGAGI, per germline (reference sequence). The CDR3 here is CASSMVPTSEQYF. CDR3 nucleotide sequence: TGTGCCAGCAGTATGGTCCCCACCTCCGAGCAGTACTTC.

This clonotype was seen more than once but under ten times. The CDR3 nucleotides read TGCGCCAGCAGCCCTGGGGAAGTCTCGACCGTCCTGACTTTC. This encodes CASSPGEVSTVLTF. V gene TRBV5-1 combines with J gene TRBJ2-6; D uncertain. From germline, CDR1 is SGHRS and CDR2 YFSETQ. Trimming removed 4 bases from V and 12 bases from J, with 17 bases in between. The CDR3 extends over 14 amino acids.

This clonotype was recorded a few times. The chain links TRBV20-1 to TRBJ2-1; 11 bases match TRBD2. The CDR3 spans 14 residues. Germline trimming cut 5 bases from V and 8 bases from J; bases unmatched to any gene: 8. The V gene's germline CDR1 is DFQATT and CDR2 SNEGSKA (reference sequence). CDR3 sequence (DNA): TGCAGTGCTGCCGAGACTAGCGGGATGGATGAGCAGTTCTTC. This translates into CSAAETSGMDEQFF.

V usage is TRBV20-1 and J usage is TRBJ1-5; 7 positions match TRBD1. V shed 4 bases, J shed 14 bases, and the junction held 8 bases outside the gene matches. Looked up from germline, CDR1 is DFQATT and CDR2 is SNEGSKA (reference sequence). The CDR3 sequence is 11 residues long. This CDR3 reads CSATTGSRKHF. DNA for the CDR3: TGCAGTGCTACGACAGGGTCCCGCAAGCATTTT.

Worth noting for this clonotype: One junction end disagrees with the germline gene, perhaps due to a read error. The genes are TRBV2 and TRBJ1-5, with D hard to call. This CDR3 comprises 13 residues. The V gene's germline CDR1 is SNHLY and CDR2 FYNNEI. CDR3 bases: TGTGCCATCAGTGTACAGCTATCGGTGCCCCAGCATTTT. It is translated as CAISVQLSVPQHF. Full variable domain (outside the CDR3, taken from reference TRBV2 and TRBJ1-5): EPEVTQTPSHQVTQMGQEVILRCVPISNHLYFYWYRQILGQKVEFLVSFYNNEISEKSEIFDDQFSVERPDGSNFTLKIRSTKLEDSAMYFCAISVQLSVPQHFGDGTRLSIL.

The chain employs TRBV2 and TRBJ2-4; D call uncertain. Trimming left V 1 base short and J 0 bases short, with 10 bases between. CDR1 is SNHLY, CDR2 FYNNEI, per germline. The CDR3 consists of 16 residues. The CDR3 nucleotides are TGTGCCAGCAGTGAAGAGCACCAGCCAGCCAAAAACATTCAGTACTTC. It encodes CASSEEHQPAKNIQYF.